Each of the 5 T cell receptor beta chains below was sequenced from the same sample in a study of graft-versus-host responses after intestinal transplantation. The antigens for these receptors are not known. Clones were sequenced by immunoSEQ multiplex PCR, and TCRdb holds only the in-frame ones, with some missing. The data show just under 65,000 clones, roughly 90% seen once. The sample consisted of unstimulated CD8+ T cells sorted from spleen or lymph node cells, taken before transplant. All receptors come from a human donor who was the organ donor for an intestinal transplant.

This chain connects TRBV4-2 to TRBJ2-7; perhaps TRBD1 as D (6 bases). V dropped 4 bases and J dropped 4 bases, with 17 bases sitting between them. Germline CDR1 is LGHNA and CDR2 is YNFKEQ. There are 15 residues in the CDR3. CDR3 region: CASSPTTGGLYEQYF. CDR3 sequence (DNA): TGTGCCAGCAGCCCGACGACAGGTGGGCTGTACGAGCAGTACTTC.

The genes are TRBV2 and TRBJ2-5; D remains unclear. The CDR3 is made up of 18 amino acids. V was shortened by 5 bases and J by 1 base, with 23 bases between the two germline ends. Germline CDR1 SNHLY, CDR2 FYNNEI. CDR3 coding DNA: TGTGCCAGCAGTCCCGGTATGATTTATAGTGTCCCCCAAGAGACCCAGTACTTC. Translated, it gives CASSPGMIYSVPQETQYF.

The chain joins TRBV7-2 to TRBJ2-7, with D perhaps matching TRBD2 (6 bases). The CDR3 runs 13 residues. CDR1 and CDR2 from the germline V gene are SGHTA and FQGNSA. Trimming cost V 5 bases and J 6 bases, with 14 bases left between them. The DNA for the CDR3 is TGTGCCAGCAGCCTGACGCTAGCGTTCGAGCAGTACTTC. It encodes CASSLTLAFEQYF.

CDR3 region: CASSQDLGNEQYF. The CDR3 coding sequence is TGCGCCAGCAGCCAAGATCTCGGGAACGAGCAGTACTTC. The chain combines TRBV4-3 with TRBJ2-7; TRBD2 is a possible D gene (5 bases). V lost 0 bases to trimming and J lost 5 bases, with 8 bases between them. Looked up from germline, CDR1 is LGHNA and CDR2 is YSLEER. CDR3 length equals 13 residues.

The chain carries TRBV6-4 and TRBJ2-2; D call uncertain. This CDR3 has 13 amino acids. CDR1 is MRHNA and CDR2 is SNTAGT in the germline V gene. Trimming stripped 2 bases from V and 1 base from J, with 2 bases between. CDR3 sequence reads: CASSDLNTGELFF. In DNA form, the CDR3 reads TGTGCCAGCAGTGACCTGAACACCGGGGAGCTGTTTTTT.